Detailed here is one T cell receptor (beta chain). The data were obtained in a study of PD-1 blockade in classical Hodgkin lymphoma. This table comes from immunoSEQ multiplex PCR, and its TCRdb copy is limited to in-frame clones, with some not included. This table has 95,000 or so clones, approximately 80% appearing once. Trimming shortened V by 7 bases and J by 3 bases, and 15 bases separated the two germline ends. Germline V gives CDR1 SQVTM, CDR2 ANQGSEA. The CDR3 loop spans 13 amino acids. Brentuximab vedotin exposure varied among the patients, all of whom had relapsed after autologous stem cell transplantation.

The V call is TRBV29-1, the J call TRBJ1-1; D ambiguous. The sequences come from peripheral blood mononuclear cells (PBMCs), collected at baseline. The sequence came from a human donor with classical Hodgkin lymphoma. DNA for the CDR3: TGCAGCGCCCCGGGGATTCGGGACACTGAAGCTTTCTTT. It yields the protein CSAPGIRDTEAFF.